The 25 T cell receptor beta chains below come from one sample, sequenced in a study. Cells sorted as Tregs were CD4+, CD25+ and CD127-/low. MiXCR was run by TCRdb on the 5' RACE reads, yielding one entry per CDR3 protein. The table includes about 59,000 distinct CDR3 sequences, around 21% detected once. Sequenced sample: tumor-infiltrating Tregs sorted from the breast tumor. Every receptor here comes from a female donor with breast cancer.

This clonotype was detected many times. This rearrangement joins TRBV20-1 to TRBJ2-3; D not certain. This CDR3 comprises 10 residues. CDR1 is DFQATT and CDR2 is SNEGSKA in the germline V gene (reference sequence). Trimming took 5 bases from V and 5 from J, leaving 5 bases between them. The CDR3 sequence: CSAAQDTQYF. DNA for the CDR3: TGCAGTGCTGCACAAGATACGCAGTATTTT.

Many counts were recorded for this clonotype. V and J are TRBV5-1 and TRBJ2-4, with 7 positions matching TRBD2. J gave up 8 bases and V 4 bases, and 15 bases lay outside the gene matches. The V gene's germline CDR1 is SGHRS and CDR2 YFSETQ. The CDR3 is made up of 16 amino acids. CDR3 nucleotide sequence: TGCGCCAGCAGCCCTGGGACTACGTATGTCAGGGACATTCAGTACTTC. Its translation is CASSPGTTYVRDIQYF.

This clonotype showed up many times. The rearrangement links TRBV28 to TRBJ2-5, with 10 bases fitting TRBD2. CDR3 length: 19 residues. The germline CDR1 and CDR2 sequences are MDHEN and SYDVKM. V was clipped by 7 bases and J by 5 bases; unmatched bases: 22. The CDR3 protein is CASTSGVASGRRAVETQYF. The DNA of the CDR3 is TGTGCCAGCACCTCAGGGGTGGCTAGCGGGAGAAGGGCGGTTGAGACCCAGTACTTC.

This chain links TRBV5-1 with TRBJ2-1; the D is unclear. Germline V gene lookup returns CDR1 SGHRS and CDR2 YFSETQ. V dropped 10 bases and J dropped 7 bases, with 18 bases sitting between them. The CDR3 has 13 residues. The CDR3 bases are TGCGCCGGCGGCACGTCCCCCAGGAATGAGCAGTTCTTC. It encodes CAGGTSPRNEQFF.

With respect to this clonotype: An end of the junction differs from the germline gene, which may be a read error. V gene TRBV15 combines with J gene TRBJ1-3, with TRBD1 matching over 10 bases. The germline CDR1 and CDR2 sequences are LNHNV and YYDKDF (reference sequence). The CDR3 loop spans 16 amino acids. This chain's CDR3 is CATSGRGTGAGYTIYF. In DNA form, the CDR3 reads TGTGCCACCAGCGGACGCGGGACAGGGGCTGGATACACCATATATTTT.

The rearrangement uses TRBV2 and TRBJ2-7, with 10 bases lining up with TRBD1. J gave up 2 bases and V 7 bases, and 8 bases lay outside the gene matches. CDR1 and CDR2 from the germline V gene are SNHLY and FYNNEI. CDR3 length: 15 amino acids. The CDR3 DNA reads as TGTGCCAGCAAAATCGGGGGACAGGGGCCCTACGAGCAGTACTTC. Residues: CASKIGGQGPYEQYF.

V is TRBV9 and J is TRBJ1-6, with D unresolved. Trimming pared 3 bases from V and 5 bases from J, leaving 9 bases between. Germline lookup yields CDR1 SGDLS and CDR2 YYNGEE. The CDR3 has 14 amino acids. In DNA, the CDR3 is TGTGCCAGCAGCGCGGAATATGATAATTCACCCCTCCACTTT. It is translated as CASSAEYDNSPLHF.

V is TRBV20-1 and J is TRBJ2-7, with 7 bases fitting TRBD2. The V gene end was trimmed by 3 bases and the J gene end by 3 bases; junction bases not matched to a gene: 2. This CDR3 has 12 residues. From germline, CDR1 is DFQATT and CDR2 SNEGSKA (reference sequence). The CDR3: CSARSSGYEQYF. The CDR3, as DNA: TGCAGTGCTAGGTCTAGCGGCTACGAGCAGTACTTC.

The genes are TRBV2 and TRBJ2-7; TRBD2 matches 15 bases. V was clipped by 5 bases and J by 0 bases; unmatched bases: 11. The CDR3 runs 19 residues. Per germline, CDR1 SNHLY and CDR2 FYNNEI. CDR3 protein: CASSLTGTSGRPSSYEQYF. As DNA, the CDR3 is TGTGCCAGCAGTCTCACCGGGACTAGCGGGAGGCCGAGCTCCTACGAGCAGTACTTC.

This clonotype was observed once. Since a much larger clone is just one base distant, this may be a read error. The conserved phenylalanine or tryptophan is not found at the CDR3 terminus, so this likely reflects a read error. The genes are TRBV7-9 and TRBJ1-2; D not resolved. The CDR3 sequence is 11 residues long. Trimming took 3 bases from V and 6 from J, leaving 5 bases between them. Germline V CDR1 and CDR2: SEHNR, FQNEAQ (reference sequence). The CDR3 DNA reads TGTGCCAGCAGCTTGGGCGATGGCTACACCGTC. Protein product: CASSLGDGYTV.

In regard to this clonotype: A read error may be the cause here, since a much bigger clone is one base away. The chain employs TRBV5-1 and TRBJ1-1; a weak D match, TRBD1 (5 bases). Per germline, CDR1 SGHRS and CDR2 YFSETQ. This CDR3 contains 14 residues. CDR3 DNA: TGCGCCAGCAGCTCCGCCGGGGCGAACACTGAAGCTTCCTTT. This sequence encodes CASSSAGANTEASF. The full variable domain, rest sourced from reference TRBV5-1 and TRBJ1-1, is KAGVTQTPRYLIKTRGQQVTLSCSPISGHRSVSWYQQTPGQGLQFLFEYFSETQRNKGNFPGRFSGRQFSNSRSEMNVSTLELGDSALYLCASSSAGANTEASFGQGTRLTVV.

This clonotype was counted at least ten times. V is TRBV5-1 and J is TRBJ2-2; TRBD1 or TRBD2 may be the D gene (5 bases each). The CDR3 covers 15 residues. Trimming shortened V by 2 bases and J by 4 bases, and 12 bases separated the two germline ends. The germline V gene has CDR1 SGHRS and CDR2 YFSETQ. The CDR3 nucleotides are TGCGCCAGCAGCTTAGAGGGGTACGGCACCGGGGAGCTGTTTTTT. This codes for CASSLEGYGTGELFF. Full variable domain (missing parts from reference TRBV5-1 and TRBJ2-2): KAGVTQTPRYLIKTRGQQVTLSCSPISGHRSVSWYQQTPGQGLQFLFEYFSETQRNKGNFPGRFSGRQFSNSRSEMNVSTLELGDSALYLCASSLEGYGTGELFFGEGSRLTVL.

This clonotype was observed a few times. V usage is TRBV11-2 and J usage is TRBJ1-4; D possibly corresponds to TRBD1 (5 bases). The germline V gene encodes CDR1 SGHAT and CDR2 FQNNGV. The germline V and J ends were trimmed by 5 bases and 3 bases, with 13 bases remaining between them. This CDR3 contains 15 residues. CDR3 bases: TGTGCCAGCAGCCCGCCAGGGTCTTCTAATGAAAAACTGTTTTTT. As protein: CASSPPGSSNEKLFF.

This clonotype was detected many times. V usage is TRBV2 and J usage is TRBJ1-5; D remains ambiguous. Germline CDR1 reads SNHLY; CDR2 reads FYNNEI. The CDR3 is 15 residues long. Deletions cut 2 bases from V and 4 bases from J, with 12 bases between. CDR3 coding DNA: TGTGCCAGCAGTGAACAACAGATCAGAAATCAGCCCCAGCATTTT. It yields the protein CASSEQQIRNQPQHF.

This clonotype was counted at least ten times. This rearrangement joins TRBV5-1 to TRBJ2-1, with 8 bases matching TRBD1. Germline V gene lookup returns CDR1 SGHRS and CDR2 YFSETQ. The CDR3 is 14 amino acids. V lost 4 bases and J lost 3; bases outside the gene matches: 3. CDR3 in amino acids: CASSPGQGYNEQFF. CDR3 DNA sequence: TGCGCCAGCAGCCCTGGACAGGGCTACAATGAGCAGTTCTTC.

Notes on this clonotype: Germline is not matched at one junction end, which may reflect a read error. The CDR3 sequence is CASSQGRRGRSEACF. The CDR3 coding sequence is TGCGCCAGCAGCCAAGGGCGTAGGGGGAGGTCTGAAGCTTGCTTT. V usage is TRBV4-1 and J usage is TRBJ1-1, with D possibly being TRBD1 (6 bases). The CDR3 sequence is 15 residues long. CDR1 MGHRA and CDR2 YSYEKL come from the germline V gene.

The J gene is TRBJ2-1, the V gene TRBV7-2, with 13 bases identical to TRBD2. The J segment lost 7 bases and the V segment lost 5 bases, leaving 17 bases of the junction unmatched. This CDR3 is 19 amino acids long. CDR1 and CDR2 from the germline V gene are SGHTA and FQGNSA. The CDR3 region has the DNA TGTGCCAGCAGCGAAATGACGGGACTAGCGGGAACGAGGGTGAATGAGCAGTTCTTC. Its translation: CASSEMTGLAGTRVNEQFF.

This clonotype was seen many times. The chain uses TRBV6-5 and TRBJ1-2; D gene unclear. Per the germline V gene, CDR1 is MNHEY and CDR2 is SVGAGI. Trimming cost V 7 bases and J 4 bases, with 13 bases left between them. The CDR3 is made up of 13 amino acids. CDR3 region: CASKWRLSYGYTF. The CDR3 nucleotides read TGTGCCAGCAAGTGGAGGCTTTCCTATGGCTACACCTTC.

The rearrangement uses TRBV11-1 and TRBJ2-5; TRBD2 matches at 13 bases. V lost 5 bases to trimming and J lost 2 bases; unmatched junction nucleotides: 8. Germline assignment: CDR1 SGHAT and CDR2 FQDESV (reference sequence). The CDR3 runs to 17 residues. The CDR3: CASSPRLAGGSQETQYF. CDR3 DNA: TGTGCCAGCAGCCCGCGACTAGCGGGGGGTTCACAAGAGACCCAGTACTTC.

CDR3 residues: CASSLGQTWNQPQHF. The CDR3 region has the DNA TGTGCCAGCAGCTTAGGGCAGACCTGGAATCAGCCCCAGCATTTT. The chain uses TRBV7-2 and TRBJ1-5, with D unresolved. V was shortened by 1 base and J by 4 bases, with 11 bases between the two germline ends. The germline V gene has CDR1 SGHTA and CDR2 FQGNSA. The CDR3 totals 15 residues. The variable domain in full, with the rest retrieved from reference TRBV7-2 and TRBJ1-5, is GAGVSQSPSNKVTEKGKDVELRCDPISGHTALYWYRQSLGQGLEFLIYFQGNSAPDKSGLPSDRFSAERTGGSVSTLTIQRTQQEDSAVYLCASSLGQTWNQPQHFGDGTRLSIL.

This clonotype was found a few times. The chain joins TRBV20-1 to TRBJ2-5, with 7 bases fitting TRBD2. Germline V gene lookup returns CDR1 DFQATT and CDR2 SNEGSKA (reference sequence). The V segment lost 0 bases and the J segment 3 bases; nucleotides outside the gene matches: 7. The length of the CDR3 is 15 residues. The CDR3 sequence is CSARDLALAEETQYF. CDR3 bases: TGCAGTGCTAGAGATCTCGCTCTAGCGGAAGAGACCCAGTACTTC.

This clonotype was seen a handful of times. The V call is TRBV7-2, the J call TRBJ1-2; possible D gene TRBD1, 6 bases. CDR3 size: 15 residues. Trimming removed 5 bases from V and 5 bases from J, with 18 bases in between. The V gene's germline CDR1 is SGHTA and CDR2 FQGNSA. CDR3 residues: CASSPTSTGMYGYTF. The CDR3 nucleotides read TGTGCCAGCAGCCCGACCAGCACAGGGATGTATGGCTACACCTTC. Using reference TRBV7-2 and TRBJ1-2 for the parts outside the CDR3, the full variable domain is GAGVSQSPSNKVTEKGKDVELRCDPISGHTALYWYRQSLGQGLEFLIYFQGNSAPDKSGLPSDRFSAERTGGSVSTLTIQRTQQEDSAVYLCASSPTSTGMYGYTFGSGTRLTVV.

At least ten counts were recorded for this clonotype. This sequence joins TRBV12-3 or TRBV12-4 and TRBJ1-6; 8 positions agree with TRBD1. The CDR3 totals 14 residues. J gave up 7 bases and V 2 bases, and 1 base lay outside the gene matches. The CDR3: CASSLQGANSPLHF. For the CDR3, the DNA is TGTGCCAGCAGTTTACAGGGGGCAAATTCACCCCTCCACTTT.

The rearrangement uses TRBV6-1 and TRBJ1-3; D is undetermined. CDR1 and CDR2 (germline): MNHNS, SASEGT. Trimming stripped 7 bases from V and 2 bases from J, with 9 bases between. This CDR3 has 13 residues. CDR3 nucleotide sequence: TGTGCCAGCATGTTTCGGGCTGGAAACACCATATATTTT. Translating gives CASMFRAGNTIYF.

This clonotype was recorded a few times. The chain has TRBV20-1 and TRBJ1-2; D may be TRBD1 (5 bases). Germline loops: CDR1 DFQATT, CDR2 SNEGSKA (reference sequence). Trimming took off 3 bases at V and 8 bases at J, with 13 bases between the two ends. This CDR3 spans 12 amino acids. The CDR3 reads CSASRQGSGYTF. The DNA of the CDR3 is TGCAGTGCTAGCCGGCAGGGATCCGGCTACACCTTC.